The TCR beta chain described here comes from a study of cytomegalovirus exposure and HLA in healthy donors. Notes on the study in general: With later analysis, a missense DCLRE1C variant became linked to TCR beta V- and J-gene trimming. Later, TCR association rates were found to vary by HLA locus, highest for DRB1 and lowest for HLA-C.

Vbeta (60) and Jbeta (13) primers were used in the PCR. The assay was immunoSEQ multiplex PCR, and TCRdb's table has in-frame clones only and misses some. Of approximately 61,000 clones listed, about 80% are singletons. The V end lost 3 bases, the J end lost 4 bases, and 10 bases lay between the germline ends. CDR1 and CDR2 from the germline V gene are MNHNS and SASEGT. This CDR3 contains 13 residues. This clone was picked up a small number of times. What it binds is unknown. Material for sequencing was PBMCs. The rearrangement uses TRBV6-1 and TRBJ2-7, with D possibly matching TRBD1 (6 bases). This clonotype originated in a middle-aged man in good health and CMV-seropositive. The CDR3 sequence: CASSDDRQYEQYF. The CDR3 bases are TGTGCCAGCAGTGACGACAGGCAATACGAGCAGTACTTC.